A selection of T cell receptor beta chains follows, all from one sample in a study of blood T cells in healthy people across ages. TCRdb processed the 5' RACE reads anew with MiXCR; each CDR3 protein has one entry. The data show 2 million or so distinct CDR3 sequences, about 50% seen once. Sequencing was carried out using blood. The receptor set was obtained from a woman aged 35 to 49 in good health. The CDR3 runs from the conserved cysteine through the conserved F or W. Fields, in order: J gene, D gene, V gene, clone size, CDR3 protein, CDR3 DNA. The D gene is left open where the match is weak. Size is omitted from some rows. Given values are once, few, many or a class for expanded clones.

j_call: TRBJ2-4; d_call: TRBD1; v_call: TRBV7-9; clone_size: few; cdr3_aa: CASSRQGRNIQYF; cdr3_nt: TGTGCCAGCAGCCGACAGGGACGGAACATTCAGTACTTC
j_call: TRBJ1-5; d_call: TRBD1; v_call: TRBV20-1; clone_size: .; cdr3_aa: CSARTGGMFSNQPQHF; cdr3_nt: TGCAGTGCTAGGACAGGGGGCATGTTTAGCAATCAGCCCCAGCATTTT
j_call: TRBJ2-4; d_call: TRBD1; v_call: TRBV5-6; clone_size: few; cdr3_aa: CASSPLRTGLRNIQYF; cdr3_nt: TGTGCCAGCAGCCCACTTAGGACAGGACTTAGAAACATTCAGTACTTC
j_call: TRBJ1-4; d_call: TRBD1; v_call: TRBV12-3/TRBV12-4; clone_size: .; cdr3_aa: CASSRDRVLGEKLFF; cdr3_nt: TGTGCCAGCAGCCGCGACAGGGTTCTAGGTGAAAAACTGTTTTTT
j_call: TRBJ2-7; d_call: .; v_call: TRBV7-9; clone_size: .; cdr3_aa: CASSVNGAYEQYF; cdr3_nt: TGTGCCAGCAGCGTGAATGGAGCCTACGAGCAGTACTTC
j_call: TRBJ2-3; d_call: .; v_call: TRBV4-2; clone_size: once; cdr3_aa: CASSQAGVGGTDTQYF; cdr3_nt: TGTGCCAGCAGCCAAGCAGGAGTTGGAGGCACAGATACGCAGTATTTT
j_call: TRBJ2-1; d_call: TRBD2; v_call: TRBV19; clone_size: .; cdr3_aa: CASKDGGLAGGSYNEQFF; cdr3_nt: TGTGCCAGTAAAGACGGTGGACTAGCGGGGGGTTCCTACAATGAGCAGTTCTTC
j_call: TRBJ1-1; d_call: .; v_call: TRBV5-1; clone_size: .; cdr3_aa: CASEPDDRNTEAFF; cdr3_nt: TGCGCCAGCGAGCCTGACGACCGGAACACTGAAGCTTTCTTT
j_call: TRBJ2-7; d_call: .; v_call: TRBV28; clone_size: .; cdr3_aa: CASSPKRGAPFIGIIDSYEQYF; cdr3_nt: TGTGCCAGCAGTCCCAAAAGGGGGGCCCCTTTTATAGGAATTATCGACTCCTACGAGCAGTACTTC
j_call: TRBJ1-1; d_call: .; v_call: TRBV20-1; clone_size: .; cdr3_aa: CSAQKGVTEAFF; cdr3_nt: TGCAGTGCTCAGAAAGGGGTGACTGAAGCTTTCTTT
j_call: TRBJ2-5; d_call: .; v_call: TRBV9; clone_size: .; cdr3_aa: CASSPVKGQETQYF; cdr3_nt: TGTGCCAGCAGCCCCGTCAAGGGGCAAGAGACCCAGTACTTC
j_call: TRBJ2-7; d_call: .; v_call: TRBV10-3; clone_size: .; cdr3_aa: CAIRDPRGRGSYEQYF; cdr3_nt: TGTGCCATCAGGGACCCGAGGGGGCGGGGTTCCTACGAGCAGTACTTC
j_call: TRBJ2-1; d_call: .; v_call: TRBV20-1; clone_size: few; cdr3_aa: CSAREINTPFNEQFF; cdr3_nt: TGCAGTGCTAGAGAGATAAACACACCCTTCAATGAGCAGTTCTTC
j_call: TRBJ2-3; d_call: TRBD2; v_call: TRBV5-1; clone_size: few; cdr3_aa: CASSLAGRGGTVYTQYF; cdr3_nt: TGCGCCAGCAGCTTGGCAGGTCGCGGGGGGACGGTGTATACGCAGTATTTT
j_call: TRBJ1-2; d_call: .; v_call: TRBV18; clone_size: .; cdr3_aa: CASSPPKGGGDYGYTF; cdr3_nt: TGTGCCAGCTCACCACCGAAAGGAGGGGGTGACTATGGCTACACCTTC
j_call: TRBJ2-3; d_call: .; v_call: TRBV20-1; clone_size: .; cdr3_aa: CSAPRRGPTDTQYF; cdr3_nt: TGCAGTGCCCCCCGGAGGGGACCCACAGATACGCAGTATTTT
j_call: TRBJ2-5; d_call: TRBD1; v_call: TRBV18; clone_size: .; cdr3_aa: CASSPQGQSPGETQYF; cdr3_nt: TGTGCCAGCTCACCACAGGGACAGAGCCCGGGGGAGACCCAGTACTTC
j_call: TRBJ2-2; d_call: .; v_call: TRBV4-3; clone_size: .; cdr3_aa: CASSQESEGSNTGELFF; cdr3_nt: TGCGCCAGCAGCCAAGAGAGTGAGGGTTCGAACACCGGGGAGCTGTTTTTT
j_call: TRBJ2-1; d_call: TRBD1; v_call: TRBV29-1; clone_size: few; cdr3_aa: CSGGQGATPASYNEQFF; cdr3_nt: TGCAGCGGCGGACAGGGGGCGACTCCCGCTTCCTACAATGAGCAGTTCTTC
j_call: TRBJ2-7; d_call: .; v_call: TRBV7-9; clone_size: few; cdr3_aa: CASSLIMGPSNEQYF; cdr3_nt: TGTGCCAGCAGCTTAATAATGGGACCATCTAACGAGCAGTACTTC
j_call: TRBJ1-2; d_call: .; v_call: TRBV27; clone_size: few; cdr3_aa: CASSPGYGYGYTF; cdr3_nt: TGTGCCAGCAGTCCAGGGTACGGTTATGGCTACACCTTC
j_call: TRBJ1-4; d_call: .; v_call: TRBV7-2; clone_size: .; cdr3_aa: CASSLTSGRYEKLFF; cdr3_nt: TGTGCCAGCAGCTTAACGAGTGGGAGATATGAAAAACTGTTTTTT
j_call: TRBJ1-6; d_call: .; v_call: TRBV10-3; clone_size: .; cdr3_aa: CAISEQDSPLHF; cdr3_nt: TGTGCCATCAGTGAGCAAGATTCACCCCTCCACTTT
j_call: TRBJ2-5; d_call: TRBD1; v_call: TRBV11-2; clone_size: once; cdr3_aa: CASRIWTGVETQYF; cdr3_nt: TGTGCCAGCCGAATATGGACAGGGGTAGAGACCCAGTACTTC
j_call: TRBJ1-2; d_call: .; v_call: TRBV7-8; clone_size: .; cdr3_aa: CASSLEVRGGYTF; cdr3_nt: TGTGCCAGCAGCTTAGAGGTCAGGGGAGGCTACACCTTC
j_call: TRBJ2-5; d_call: TRBD1; v_call: TRBV6-6; clone_size: few; cdr3_aa: CASSYPGTGHLQETQYF; cdr3_nt: TGTGCCAGCAGTTACCCCGGGACAGGGCATTTGCAAGAGACCCAGTACTTC
j_call: TRBJ2-5; d_call: TRBD1; v_call: TRBV6-2/TRBV6-3; clone_size: .; cdr3_aa: CASSFVQGNEQYF; cdr3_nt: TGTGCCAGCAGTTTCGTACAGGGGAATGAGCAGTACTTC
j_call: TRBJ1-4; d_call: .; v_call: TRBV7-2; clone_size: .; cdr3_aa: CASSLASGGGEKLFF; cdr3_nt: TGTGCCAGCAGCTTAGCGTCAGGCGGAGGTGAAAAACTGTTTTTT
j_call: TRBJ2-1; d_call: TRBD2; v_call: TRBV14; clone_size: few; cdr3_aa: CASSPGLVILNEQFF; cdr3_nt: TGTGCCAGCAGCCCCGGACTAGTTATCCTCAATGAGCAGTTCTTC
j_call: TRBJ2-4; d_call: .; v_call: TRBV9; clone_size: .; cdr3_aa: CASSVVDPSKTAKNIQYF; cdr3_nt: TGTGCCAGCAGCGTAGTGGATCCGAGCAAAACGGCCAAAAACATTCAGTACTTC
j_call: TRBJ2-3; d_call: TRBD2; v_call: TRBV27; clone_size: few; cdr3_aa: CASSSGTSGPRGTDTQYF; cdr3_nt: TGTGCCAGCAGTTCCGGGACTAGCGGGCCGCGTGGCACAGATACGCAGTATTTT
j_call: TRBJ1-2; d_call: .; v_call: TRBV11-1; clone_size: .; cdr3_aa: CASSLQPGPYGYTF; cdr3_nt: TGTGCCAGCAGCCTGCAACCGGGACCCTATGGCTACACCTTC
j_call: TRBJ2-3; d_call: .; v_call: TRBV20-1; clone_size: .; cdr3_aa: CSARKAPSTDTQYF; cdr3_nt: TGCAGTGCTAGGAAGGCACCTTCCACAGATACGCAGTATTTT
j_call: TRBJ2-7; d_call: .; v_call: TRBV6-5; clone_size: .; cdr3_aa: CASNTSGRQSYEQYF; cdr3_nt: TGTGCCAGCAACACGAGTGGCAGGCAATCCTACGAGCAGTACTTC
j_call: TRBJ2-3; d_call: .; v_call: TRBV12-3/TRBV12-4; clone_size: once; cdr3_aa: CASTPRTGRGADTQYF; cdr3_nt: TGTGCCAGCACCCCTAGGACCGGACGGGGAGCAGATACGCAGTATTTT
j_call: TRBJ2-6; d_call: TRBD1; v_call: TRBV6-2/TRBV6-3; clone_size: once; cdr3_aa: CASSYLLDRGTSGANVLTF; cdr3_nt: TGTGCCAGCAGTTACCTCCTGGACAGGGGGACCTCTGGGGCCAACGTCCTGACTTTC
j_call: TRBJ2-5; d_call: TRBD1; v_call: TRBV6-5; clone_size: few; cdr3_aa: CASSYSSPETGKETQYF; cdr3_nt: TGTGCCAGCAGTTACTCGAGTCCGGAGACAGGGAAAGAGACCCAGTACTTC
j_call: TRBJ2-3; d_call: TRBD2; v_call: TRBV7-2; clone_size: few; cdr3_aa: CASSFSGGLYTDTQYF; cdr3_nt: TGTGCCAGCAGCTTCAGCGGGGGGCTATACACAGATACGCAGTATTTT
j_call: TRBJ2-7; d_call: TRBD1; v_call: TRBV18; clone_size: .; cdr3_aa: CASSLETGQVYEQYF; cdr3_nt: TGTGCCAGCTCACTAGAGACAGGGCAGGTCTACGAGCAGTACTTC
j_call: TRBJ1-5; d_call: .; v_call: TRBV2; clone_size: many; cdr3_aa: CASTLRREGEPPQHF; cdr3_nt: TGTGCCAGCACACTTCGGAGGGAGGGAGAACCGCCCCAGCATTTT
j_call: TRBJ2-3; d_call: .; v_call: TRBV19; clone_size: .; cdr3_aa: CASSIPGRVGDTQYF; cdr3_nt: TGTGCCAGTAGTATTCCTGGCAGGGTAGGAGATACGCAGTATTTT
j_call: TRBJ2-7; d_call: .; v_call: TRBV4-1; clone_size: few; cdr3_aa: CASRRAGLLIEQYF; cdr3_nt: TGCGCCAGCAGGAGGGCGGGACTTCTCATCGAGCAGTACTTC
j_call: TRBJ2-1; d_call: .; v_call: TRBV2; clone_size: .; cdr3_aa: CASSDGDLSYNEQFF; cdr3_nt: TGTGCCAGCAGTGACGGAGACCTCTCCTACAATGAGCAGTTCTTC
j_call: TRBJ2-5; d_call: TRBD1; v_call: TRBV11-2; clone_size: few; cdr3_aa: CASSFTPGTGFQGTQYF; cdr3_nt: TGTGCCAGCAGCTTTACTCCCGGGACAGGGTTCCAAGGGACCCAGTACTTC
j_call: TRBJ2-1; d_call: .; v_call: TRBV3-1; clone_size: .; cdr3_aa: CASSQDRTARSNKQFF; cdr3_nt: TGTGCCAGCAGCCAAGACCGGACAGCCCGCTCAAATAAACAGTTCTTC
j_call: TRBJ2-7; d_call: .; v_call: TRBV29-1; clone_size: few; cdr3_aa: CSVGPRGGDSYEQYF; cdr3_nt: TGCAGCGTTGGTCCACGTGGGGGAGACTCCTACGAGCAGTACTTC
j_call: TRBJ2-7; d_call: .; v_call: TRBV20-1; clone_size: few; cdr3_aa: CSARGVGEQYF; cdr3_nt: TGCAGTGCTAGAGGGGTGGGCGAGCAGTACTTC
j_call: TRBJ2-3; d_call: .; v_call: TRBV14; clone_size: .; cdr3_aa: CASSQGQYTQYF; cdr3_nt: TGTGCCAGCAGCCAAGGACAGTATACGCAGTATTTT
j_call: TRBJ2-7; d_call: .; v_call: TRBV13; clone_size: .; cdr3_aa: CASSRLGGSSYEQYF; cdr3_nt: TGTGCCAGCAGCCGACTAGGAGGAAGCTCCTACGAGCAGTACTTC
j_call: TRBJ1-1; d_call: .; v_call: TRBV27; clone_size: .; cdr3_aa: CASSFLGGSTEAFF; cdr3_nt: TGTGCCAGCAGTTTCTTGGGGGGATCAACTGAAGCTTTCTTT
j_call: TRBJ2-5; d_call: TRBD2; v_call: TRBV7-2; clone_size: few; cdr3_aa: CASSKPGGGDQETQYF; cdr3_nt: TGTGCCAGCAGCAAACCGGGAGGGGGGGACCAAGAGACCCAGTACTTC
j_call: TRBJ2-3; d_call: .; v_call: TRBV5-1; clone_size: .; cdr3_aa: CASSIGTMRDTQYF; cdr3_nt: TGCGCCAGCAGCATCGGGACGATGCGGGATACGCAGTATTTT
j_call: TRBJ2-1; d_call: .; v_call: TRBV9; clone_size: .; cdr3_aa: CASSVGGSKNEQFF; cdr3_nt: TGTGCCAGCAGCGTAGGGGGATCTAAAAATGAGCAGTTCTTC
j_call: TRBJ2-1; d_call: TRBD1; v_call: TRBV4-1; clone_size: .; cdr3_aa: CASSLPGTGEYEQFF; cdr3_nt: TGCGCCAGCAGCCTACCCGGGACAGGGGAGTATGAGCAGTTCTTC
j_call: TRBJ1-2; d_call: .; v_call: TRBV13; clone_size: few; cdr3_aa: CASSDPPPGRLYGYTF; cdr3_nt: TGTGCCAGCAGCGATCCCCCTCCCGGCAGACTATATGGCTACACCTTC
j_call: TRBJ2-5; d_call: .; v_call: TRBV29-1; clone_size: .; cdr3_aa: CSVDLVCQETQYF; cdr3_nt: TGCAGCGTTGATCTGGTGTGCCAAGAGACCCAGTACTTC
j_call: TRBJ1-1; d_call: .; v_call: TRBV5-4; clone_size: .; cdr3_aa: CASSLSGNYRGAESFF; cdr3_nt: TGTGCCAGCAGCTTGTCGGGGAACTACCGGGGCGCGGAGTCTTTCTTT
j_call: TRBJ2-1; d_call: TRBD1; v_call: TRBV20-1; clone_size: .; cdr3_aa: CSALDRSYNEQFF; cdr3_nt: TGCAGTGCTCTGGACAGGTCCTACAATGAGCAGTTCTTC
j_call: TRBJ2-5; d_call: .; v_call: TRBV7-9; clone_size: .; cdr3_aa: CASSLVRGGIGQETQYF; cdr3_nt: TGTGCCAGCAGCTTAGTCAGGGGGGGGATCGGACAAGAGACCCAGTACTTC
j_call: TRBJ2-1; d_call: .; v_call: TRBV20-1; clone_size: few; cdr3_aa: CSARDKLEFQEQFF; cdr3_nt: TGCAGTGCTAGAGATAAGTTGGAGTTTCAAGAGCAGTTCTTC